This TCR beta chain was sequenced in a study of cytomegalovirus exposure and HLA in healthy donors. Study-wide points: The study put some 150 TCR beta chains on its list as cytomegalovirus-associated.

Primers: 60 Vbeta forward and 13 Jbeta reverse. In the study's own analysis: Later work found tens of millions of unique TCR beta chains, with about 10 million shared. Sequenced by immunoSEQ multiplex PCR; TCRdb stores in-frame clones only, minus some. That table supplies the V and J calls and clone size; D and trimming were determined from the DNA. The sample has approximately 150,000 clones, approximately 80% seen once. In regard to this clone: The antigen remains undetermined. Other DNA sequences within the sample encode an identical CDR3.

V lost 3 bases, J lost 12 bases, and 6 bases stayed unmatched. CDR3 length equals 13 residues. Germline CDR1 is SGHNT and CDR2 is YYREEE (reference sequence). This chain joins TRBV5-4 and TRBJ2-3, with 11 bases lining up with TRBD2. Sequences were obtained from PBMCs. The TCR was taken from a woman aged 18-29 years in good health and CMV-seropositive. CDR3 nucleotides: TGTGCCAGCAGCTCCAAGACTAGCGGGGAACAGTATTTT. Its translation: CASSSKTSGEQYF.